This T cell receptor beta chain was identified during a study of blood T cell repertoires in COVID-19. Study as a whole: There were acute and convalescent COVID-19 samples, and they came from the United States, Italy and Spain. PBMCs, B-cell-depleted T cells, or T cells were the source of the cDNA or gDNA that made up the material.

The CDR3 is 17 residues long. Germline V gives CDR1 LGHDT, CDR2 YNNKEL (reference sequence). The V and J ends lost 0 bases and 2 bases, in that order; junction bases with no gene match: 8. In the original processing: Reference gene primer amplification yielded estimated nucleated cell counts. Produced via immunoSEQ multiplex PCR; TCRdb's table is partial and in-frame only. The V and J calls and clone size are taken from that table; D and trimming were inferred from the DNA. The sample records 35,000 to 45,000 clones, about 89% being singletons. V is TRBV3-1 (or the pseudogene TRBV3-2) and J is TRBJ2-7; 9 bases align to TRBD2. The receptor comes from a human donor in a cohort sampled during active COVID-19. The sequenced material came from peripheral blood. CDR3 residues: CASSQEAREGPAYEQYF. The CDR3 region has the DNA TGTGCCAGCAGCCAAGAAGCGCGGGAGGGCCCGGCCTACGAGCAGTACTTC.